This entry concerns a single T cell receptor beta chain. Its matching antigen is unknown. V shed 3 bases, J shed 1 base, and the junction held 1 base outside the gene matches. The CDR3 loop spans 14 amino acids. Looked up from germline, CDR1 is SGDLS and CDR2 is YYNGEE. The record originates from a study of cytomegalovirus exposure and HLA in healthy donors. Use of 60 Vbeta and 13 Jbeta primers characterized the PCR. In the authors' methods: Later reanalysis found around 80 million unique TCR beta chains, around 11 million of them shared. Libraries were prepared by immunoSEQ multiplex PCR; TCRdb keeps only in-frame clonotypes and omits some of them. V and J calls and clone size come straight from that table; D and trimming were deduced from the DNA. This sample has some 140,000 clones, with more than 70% found just once. The study's findings and limits: When a later analysis was performed, an Asian-associated ancestry cluster reportedly had fewer N-insertions than the roughly 670-donor mean. A later examination showed that TCR association rates differed by HLA locus, with DRB1 most and HLA-C fewest.

The sequenced sample was PBMCs. The TCR was taken from an older woman in good health and CMV-seronegative. V gene TRBV9 combines with J gene TRBJ2-3; 8 bases agree with TRBD2. The CDR3 here is CASSASGRTDTQYF. As DNA, the CDR3 is TGTGCCAGCAGCGCTAGCGGGCGCACAGATACGCAGTATTTT.